This TCR beta chain was recovered during a study of T cells in Graves' hyperthyroidism and ophthalmopathy (dated by TCRdb to between 2017 and 2020). About the full investigation: Peripheral blood samples were taken at initial diagnosis, before any treatment was given. A discovery cohort of roughly 96 patients, roughly 45 with Graves' ophthalmopathy and approximately 55 with stable Graves' hyperthyroidism, was used to find distinguishing TCR V-J signatures. Prospective prediction of ophthalmopathy was tested in an independent validation cohort consisting of about 20 hyperthyroidism patients and approximately 16 patients who later progressed to ophthalmopathy. The roughly 99 discovery patients were divided at random into training and test sets in a 7:3 ratio. In about 6 Graves' hyperthyroidism patients, the study also compared T-cell repertoires from thyroid tissue with T-cell repertoires from blood. After sampling, hyperthyroidism patients received methimazole starting at 30 mg daily, and ophthalmopathy patients received high-dose intravenous methylprednisolone. The paper describes TCR Vbeta CDR3 sequencing of more than 120 peripheral blood samples, made up of 43 ophthalmopathy patients, over 70 hyperthyroidism patients and 17 progressor patients.

V is cut by 8 bases and J by 2 bases, and the space between the germline ends is 20 bases. CDR1 and CDR2 (MNHEY, SVGAGI) derive from the germline V gene. There are 16 amino acids in the CDR3, from cysteine to phenylalanine inclusive. Just CDR3 DNA is preserved here, 48 bases in frame from base 1. The table lists this clonotype with a few counts. Its recognized antigen is unknown. No qualities accompany the bases; no much larger clone lies one base away. In the ophthalmopathy patients, disease was moderately to severely active, with a Clinical Activity Score of 3 or more, a NOSPECS grade of 4 or more, and a duration of less than 3 months. The study excluded patients with uncontrolled infections, other autoimmune diseases, pregnancy or lactation. Diagnoses were established on the basis of clinical symptoms, serum thyroxine and TRAb, thyroid ultrasound, and orbital computed tomography. PBMCs were separated from 10 ml of fresh peripheral blood using Ficoll-Paque density gradient centrifugation. Total RNA was extracted with Trizol reagent, and quality was checked on an Agilent 2100 Bioanalyzer.

The TCR beta CDR3 regions were amplified from RNA transcripts. A first-round RT-PCR of the TCR CDR3 used the HTBI primer set with the Qiagen OneStep RT-PCR kit. Libraries were constructed in a second round of multiplex PCR, after which size selection and purification were carried out. The libraries were sequenced on an Illumina HiSeq2000 using paired-end 100 bp reads. As for the original processing: Raw data were processed with SOAPnuke, discarding reads with adapters, uncalled bases, mean Phred below 15, or no exact constant-primer or identifier match. COPE v1.2.5 was used to merge high-quality paired reads, and clonotypes were defined as unique nucleotide sequences. MiTCR v1.1 was used to align the clonotypes against IMGT TRBV, TRBD and TRBJ reference segments. Analysis was restricted to V-J combinations with a frequency above 0.0001, which covered roughly 99% of repertoires. A TCS score was defined as the ratio of F50 (clonal expansion) to E x V (chaos), with BLOSUM62-based TCRdist applied between CDR3 peptides within each V-J. Welch's t-statistics and random forest reduced around 510 V-J features to roughly 13, which were used in a naive Bayes classifier (R e1071). The similarity between thyroid and blood repertoires was quantified using the Morisita-Horn index. TCRdb's own reprocessing of the public reads used fastp at Q25 and MiXCR and kept productive beta chains. Each record represents a unique CDR3 protein, reported with the most common genes and DNA among its rows. V and J calls and clone size were set by TCRdb, not the authors. This sample lists about 610,000 distinct CDR3 sequences; under 15% were detected once. About 3.9% of the sample is in the top ten clones.

Summary of the overall study and its limitations: Sample size was not statistically predetermined, and blinding of investigators to group allocation was not performed. In validation, the model predicted progression to ophthalmopathy with approximately 69% sensitivity and approximately 72% specificity, a median of about six months before onset. A model built on a 13 V-J signature distinguished ophthalmopathy from stable hyperthyroidism, reaching 85% to 90% sensitivity and about 81% specificity in cross-validation and 80%/75% in testing. Most expanded thyroid clonotypes (frequency above 0.001) were also detected in blood, a finding suggesting that blood repertoires may reflect thyroid immune responses.

Recombination connected TRBV6-5 to TRBJ2-3; the D region possibly corresponds to TRBD1 (5 bases align). The TCR was taken from a middle-aged woman with Graves' ophthalmopathy. Sequenced material: blood. The CDR3: CASATGYRISTDTQYF. The DNA sequence follows: TGTGCCAGCGCTACCGGGTACAGGATATCCACAGATACGCAGTATTTT.